The sequence of this T cell receptor (beta chain) was determined in a study of shared clonotypes between healthy human individuals. Sequenced by immunoSEQ multiplex PCR; TCRdb stores in-frame clones only, minus some. The sample has approximately 700,000 clones, around four fifths seen once; the top ten hold roughly 2%. Germline loops: CDR1 LGHNA, CDR2 YNFKEQ. With 2 bases removed from V and 6 bases from J, the gap between germline ends came to 14 bases. The CDR3 spans 15 residues. V is TRBV4-2 and J is TRBJ2-1; D unclear. Sample: memory CD4+ T cells sorted from blood. Subset specified: CD45RA-negative fraction. This TCR was recovered from a woman in her thirties in good health. DNA of the CDR3: TGTGCCAGCAGCCAAAGAGCGTCGTATGGCAATGAGCAGTTCTTC. It yields the protein CASSQRASYGNEQFF.